These 3 T cell receptor beta chains were all obtained from the same sample, sequenced in a study of T cells in Graves' hyperthyroidism and ophthalmopathy (dated by TCRdb to the late 2010s). Libraries came from multiplex PCR. The instrument was an Illumina HiSeq 2000. The TCR beta CDR3 regions were amplified from the RNA transcripts. The first round of RT-PCR for the TCR CDR3 was performed with the HTBI primer set and the Qiagen OneStep RT-PCR kit. The public sequencing data were trimmed at Q25 with fastp and processed into clonotypes with MiXCR by TCRdb, which kept only in-frame beta chains. When rows share a CDR3 protein, they turn into one entry using the most common DNA and genes. Recorded for this sample are fewer than 450,000 distinct CDR3 sequences; about 17% of them occurred a single time. Clones ranked in the top ten supply around a third of the sample. Sequenced sample: blood. Receptor source: a woman aged 30 to 39 with Graves' hyperthyroidism that later progressed to Graves' ophthalmopathy.

In the case of this clonotype: One junction end disagrees with the germline gene, perhaps due to a read error. V and J are TRBV12-3 or TRBV12-4 and TRBJ1-1; a weak D match, TRBD1 (5 bases). This CDR3 is built from 14 residues. Written as DNA, the CDR3 is TGTGCCTGCAGTTTCGCACAGGTGATCACTGAAGCTTTCTTT. Its protein product is CACSFAQVITEAFF.

The sample holds a few counts of this clonotype. The chain has TRBV20-1 and TRBJ2-6, with D possibly TRBD2 on 5 matching bases. The V end lost 6 bases, the J end lost 4 bases, and 19 bases lay between the germline ends. Germline V gives CDR1 DFQATT, CDR2 SNEGSKA (reference sequence). The CDR3 contains 16 residues. DNA of the CDR3: TGCAGTGCCCCGGGTGAGGGATTAGGAGGGGCCAACGTCCTGACTTTC. Amino acids: CSAPGEGLGGANVLTF.

The table lists this clonotype with many counts. V is TRBV11-2 and J is TRBJ2-5; no firm D call. V was trimmed by 6 bases and J by 3 bases, leaving 11 bases between them. The CDR3 totals 13 residues. Germline V gene lookup returns CDR1 SGHAT and CDR2 FQNNGV. The CDR3 DNA reads TGTGCCAGCAGAAACCCGCAAAAAGAGACCCAGTACTTC. Translating gives CASRNPQKETQYF.